One sample yielded the 28 T cell receptor beta chains listed below, sequenced in a study of blood T cells in healthy people across ages. It was with a sample-barcoded 5' primer and a J-beta primer mix that a second PCR of about 6 to 12 cycles was run. Using its own MiXCR run on the 5' RACE reads, TCRdb lists one record per CDR3 protein. The table shows approximately 790,000 distinct CDR3 sequences, with roughly 60% occurring only once. The specimen was blood. These receptors all come from a man younger than 40 in good health.

This sequence joins TRBV28 and TRBJ2-4; D is unclear. Trimming cost V 5 bases and J 13 bases, with 15 bases left between them. Per germline, CDR1 MDHEN and CDR2 SYDVKM. The CDR3 runs 12 residues. The CDR3 DNA follows: TGTGCCAGCAGTCGGACGTTAGGAGAGCAGTACTTC. It is translated as CASSRTLGEQYF.

The chain uses TRBV4-3 and TRBJ2-3; D possibly corresponds to TRBD2 (6 bases). From germline, CDR1 is LGHNA and CDR2 YSLEER. Trimming took 0 bases from V and 1 from J, leaving 11 bases between them. CDR3 length: 16 residues. CDR3 region: CASSQDDSGGTDTQYF. The CDR3 coding sequence is TGCGCCAGCAGCCAAGACGATAGCGGAGGCACAGATACGCAGTATTTT.

The chain employs TRBV20-1 and TRBJ1-2; tentatively, D is TRBD1 (5 bases). Germline V gives CDR1 DFQATT, CDR2 SNEGSKA (reference sequence). The CDR3 contains 14 residues. Trimming took 1 base from V and 3 from J, leaving 12 bases between them. The CDR3 loop is CSARGGGDDYGYTF. The CDR3 nucleotides are TGCAGTGCTAGAGGGGGGGGGGATGACTATGGCTACACCTTC.

This clonotype has only a few counts. J is TRBJ2-7 and V is TRBV7-9; 7 nucleotides line up with TRBD1. The V and J ends lost 3 bases and 3 bases, in that order; junction bases with no gene match: 5. The CDR3 contains 14 residues. The V gene's germline CDR1 is SEHNR and CDR2 FQNEAQ (reference sequence). The CDR3 spells CASSLGQTLYEQYF. Written as DNA, the CDR3 is TGTGCCAGCAGCTTGGGACAGACCCTCTACGAGCAGTACTTC.

The rearrangement uses TRBV6-1 and TRBJ2-4; D gene uncertain. The J call may be wrong; the DNA end is better matched by TRBJ2-7. Per the germline V gene, CDR1 is MNHNS and CDR2 is SASEGT. CDR3 length: 13 amino acids. For the CDR3, the DNA is TGTGCCAGCAGTGAGGGCCAGCCCTACGAGCAGTACTTC. It specifies CASSEGQPYEQYF.

This clonotype was counted a few times. The V and J genes are TRBV7-9 and TRBJ2-7; 8 bases map to TRBD2. The ends lost 5 bases at V and 4 bases at J; junction bases unmatched: 7. CDR3 size: 14 residues. Germline CDR1 and CDR2: SEHNR and FQNEAQ (reference sequence). CDR3 nucleotides: TGTGCCAGCAGCCAAATCGGGGGGGCTTACGAGCAGTACTTC. Protein product: CASSQIGGAYEQYF.

The V call is TRBV12-3 or TRBV12-4, the J call TRBJ2-7, with 8 nucleotides matching TRBD2. The J call may be mistaken, given a closer DNA end match to TRBJ2-5. This CDR3 spans 14 amino acids. The CDR3 sequence: CASSLGGGPQTQYF. CDR3 coding DNA: TGTGCCAGCAGTTTGGGCGGGGGGCCCCAGACCCAGTACTTC.

V gene TRBV10-3 combines with J gene TRBJ1-6; TRBD1 matches 11 bases. There are 16 residues in the CDR3. Germline V lookup: CDR1 ENHRY, CDR2 SYGVKD. Trimming at V came to 2 bases and at J to 6 bases, leaving 3 bases not matched to a gene. Written as DNA, the CDR3 is TGTGCCATCAGTGAGGGGACAGGGGGTTTTAATTCACCCCTCCACTTT. It translates to CAISEGTGGFNSPLHF.

V and J are TRBV2 and TRBJ1-2; D gene ambiguous. The ends were cut back, 6 bases at V and 4 bases at J, with 9 bases in the middle. Germline CDR1 SNHLY, CDR2 FYNNEI. The CDR3 is 12 amino acids. The CDR3 DNA reads as TGTGCCAGCAGCGCGGACGGCTATGGCTACACCTTC. It codes for CASSADGYGYTF.

The chain carries TRBV6-5 and TRBJ2-7, with 8 bases lining up with TRBD2. Unmatched junction bases numbered 12, after V lost 6 bases and J lost 11 bases. CDR3 length: 13 amino acids. Germline V gives CDR1 MNHEY, CDR2 SVGAGI. The DNA of the CDR3 is TGTGCCAGCAGAGACGGACTAGCCTTATGGGAGTACTTC. Encoded protein: CASRDGLALWEYF.

The CDR3 loop reads CSARDGGGASVEQFF. The CDR3 nucleotides are TGCAGTGCTAGAGATGGCGGGGGGGCCTCGGTTGAGCAGTTCTTC. The chain employs TRBV20-1 and TRBJ2-7, with TRBD2 identical over 9 bases. Judging by the DNA end, TRBJ2-1 fits better; the J call may be wrong. The CDR3 totals 15 residues. Germline lookup yields CDR1 DFQATT and CDR2 SNEGSKA (reference sequence).

The gene calls are TRBV12-3 or TRBV12-4 and TRBJ1-5, with TRBD1 identical over 10 bases. There are 17 residues in the CDR3. Unmatched junction bases numbered 8, after V lost 1 base and J lost 5 bases. CDR3 nucleotide sequence: TGTGCCAGCAGTTTAGGACAGGGGGCTGGTTGGTATCAGCCCCAGCATTTT. It codes for CASSLGQGAGWYQPQHF.

The count of this clonotype is one. The CDR3, as DNA: TGTGCCAGCAGCGTAGCAACCGGGACTACGAGCTCCTACAATGAGCAGTTCTTC. It translates to CASSVATGTTSSYNEQFF. The rearrangement uses TRBV9 and TRBJ2-1; 7 bases map to TRBD2. This CDR3 is built from 18 residues. V was pared by 0 bases and J by 0 bases, with 9 bases of the junction left unmatched. Germline V gives CDR1 SGDLS, CDR2 YYNGEE.

This clonotype came up a few times. The V call is TRBV20-1, the J call TRBJ1-2, with D maybe TRBD1 (5 bases). Trimming removed 0 bases at V and 4 bases at J, with 15 bases between. Germline lookup yields CDR1 DFQATT and CDR2 SNEGSKA (reference sequence). The CDR3 covers 15 residues. Here the CDR3 reads CSARDRNRRRYGYTF. CDR3 nucleotide sequence: TGCAGTGCTAGAGATCGTAACAGGCGCCGCTATGGCTACACCTTC.

The table lists this clonotype with a few counts. The chain couples TRBV5-6 to TRBJ1-6; D is unresolved. CDR1 is SGHDT and CDR2 is YYEEEE in the germline V gene. With 3 bases removed from V and 0 bases from J, the gap between germline ends came to 13 bases. This CDR3 is built from 17 residues. The CDR3 protein is CASSSKQISSYNSPLHF. The CDR3 nucleotides read TGTGCCAGCAGCTCCAAGCAGATAAGCTCCTATAATTCACCCCTCCACTTT.

Points on this clonotype: Relative to the germline gene, one junction end is altered; a read error may explain this. The J gene is TRBJ2-6, the V gene TRBV5-1, with a possible D match to TRBD1 (5 bases). There are 15 residues in the CDR3. The germline gives CDR1 SGHRS, CDR2 YFSETQ. CDR3 bases: TGCGCCAGCAGCGGGCCCCAACCTGGGGCCAACGTCCAGACTTTC. Residues: CASSGPQPGANVQTF.

This chain joins TRBV4-2 and TRBJ2-7, with D possibly matching TRBD2 (6 bases). CDR3 length: 15 residues. The germline V gene encodes CDR1 LGHNA and CDR2 YNFKEQ. Trimming left V 3 bases short and J 3 bases short, with 15 bases between. Here the CDR3 reads CASSQEGDTYYEQYF. For the CDR3, the DNA is TGTGCCAGCAGCCAGGAGGGCGACACCTACTACGAGCAGTACTTC.

The chain couples TRBV12-5 to TRBJ2-6; D is undetermined. The germline V gene has CDR1 LGHNT and CDR2 FRNRAP. This CDR3 is 13 amino acids long. Trimming took 7 bases from V and 1 from J, leaving 5 bases between them. As DNA, the CDR3 is TGTGCTAGTGCCGGGTCTGGGGCCAACGTCCTGACTTTC. This translates into CASAGSGANVLTF.

V gene TRBV3-1 combines with J gene TRBJ1-1; D perhaps matches TRBD1 (5 bases). Germline lookup yields CDR1 LGHDT and CDR2 YNNKEL (reference sequence). V was shortened by 3 bases and J by 5 bases, with 13 bases between the two germline ends. This CDR3 has 14 residues. The CDR3 reads CASSQRSRDTEAFF. The CDR3 DNA is TGTGCCAGCAGCCAGCGAAGCAGGGATACTGAAGCTTTCTTT.

This chain joins TRBV20-1 and TRBJ2-3, with TRBD1 as a possible D gene (5 bases). With 0 bases removed from V and 0 bases from J, the gap between germline ends came to 16 bases. CDR3 length equals 17 residues. CDR1 is DFQATT, CDR2 SNEGSKA, per germline (reference sequence). This CDR3 is CSARESWQGLSTDTQYF. For the CDR3, the DNA is TGCAGTGCTAGAGAAAGTTGGCAGGGCCTTAGCACAGATACGCAGTATTTT.

This chain connects TRBV10-3 to TRBJ2-4, with 12 bases lining up with TRBD1. CDR3 size: 16 residues. The germline CDR1 and CDR2 sequences are ENHRY and SYGVKD. With V trimmed by 5 bases and J by 4 bases, 6 bases remained unmatched. CDR3 loop: CAISSGTGGGKNIQYF. Here the CDR3 DNA reads TGTGCCATCAGTTCCGGGACAGGGGGCGGAAAAAACATTCAGTACTTC.

In this sample, this clonotype turned up a few times. The J gene is TRBJ2-6, the V gene TRBV9; D is undetermined. The CDR3 has 16 residues. In germline, CDR1 is SGDLS, CDR2 YYNGEE. V lost 5 bases, J lost 1 base, and 13 bases lay in between. CDR3 DNA: TGTGCCAGCAGTGACCGCTGGGAATCTGGGGCCAACGTCCTGACTTTC. Its protein is CASSDRWESGANVLTF. The full variable domain, rest sourced from reference TRBV9 and TRBJ2-6, is DSGVTQTPKHLITATGQRVTLRCSPRSGDLSVYWYQQSLDQGLQFLIQYYNGEERAKGNILERFSAQQFPDLHSELNLSSLELGDSALYFCASSDRWESGANVLTFGAGSRLTVL.

CDR3 sequence: CASSQSLAGGYEQYF. The CDR3 DNA follows: TGCGCCAGCAGCCAATCACTAGCGGGGGGCTACGAGCAGTACTTC. This rearrangement joins TRBV4-3 to TRBJ2-7, with 12 nucleotides matching TRBD2. CDR3 length: 15 residues. The ends lost 2 bases at V and 3 bases at J; junction bases unmatched: 2. Germline-derived CDR1 and CDR2 are LGHNA and YSLEER.

This sequence joins TRBV2 and TRBJ1-2, with a tentative D call TRBD1 (6 bases). The V gene lost 1 base and the J gene lost 4 bases, with 13 bases spanning the gap. This CDR3 has 15 residues. Germline V gene data show CDR1 as SNHLY and CDR2 as FYNNEI. The CDR3 here is CASSEGVTGFYGYTF. In DNA, the CDR3 is TGTGCCAGCAGTGAAGGGGTCACAGGGTTCTATGGCTACACCTTC.

The rearrangement uses TRBV7-2 and TRBJ2-2; no definite D call. Germline lookup yields CDR1 SGHTA and CDR2 FQGNSA. V was pared by 5 bases and J by 8 bases, with 3 bases between. The length of the CDR3 is 10 residues. CDR3: CASSPGELFF. The CDR3 bases are TGTGCCAGCAGCCCGGGGGAGCTGTTTTTT.

A few counts support this clonotype. The chain recombines TRBV29-1 with TRBJ2-7; no definite D call. CDR1 and CDR2 from the germline V gene are SQVTM and ANQGSEA. The CDR3 runs to 14 residues. The V end was cut by 4 bases, the J end by 2 bases, with 15 bases between. CDR3 nucleotides: TGCAGCGTTGGCGGTGGTGAAATGGCCTACGAGCAGTACTTC. Encoded protein: CSVGGGEMAYEQYF.

J is TRBJ2-5 and V is TRBV20-1; 13 nucleotides align to TRBD2. The junction had 3 bases not matched to a gene; V was cut back by 4 bases and J by 4 bases. The CDR3 runs 14 residues. The germline gives CDR1 DFQATT, CDR2 SNEGSKA (reference sequence). In nucleotides, the CDR3 is TGCAGTGCTACCAGGACTAGCGGGGGAGAGACCCAGTACTTC. Protein sequence: CSATRTSGGETQYF.

The chain combines TRBV6-1 with TRBJ2-7, with 7 bases fitting TRBD1. The trim removed 7 bases at V and 1 base at J, leaving 4 bases unmatched. Looked up from germline, CDR1 is MNHNS and CDR2 is SASEGT. This CDR3 comprises 13 residues. The CDR3: CASKGQLSYEQYF. Written as DNA, the CDR3 is TGTGCCAGCAAGGGACAGCTGTCCTACGAGCAGTACTTC.